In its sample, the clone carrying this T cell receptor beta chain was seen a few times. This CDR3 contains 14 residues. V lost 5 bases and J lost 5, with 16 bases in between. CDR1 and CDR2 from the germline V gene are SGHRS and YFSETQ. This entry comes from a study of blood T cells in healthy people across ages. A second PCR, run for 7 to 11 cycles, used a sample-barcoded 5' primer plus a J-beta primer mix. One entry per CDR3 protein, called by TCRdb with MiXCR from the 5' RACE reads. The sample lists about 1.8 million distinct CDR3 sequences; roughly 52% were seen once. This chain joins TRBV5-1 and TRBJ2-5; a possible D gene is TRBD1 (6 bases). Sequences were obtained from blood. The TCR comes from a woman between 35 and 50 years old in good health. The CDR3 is CASRPTGSGETQYF. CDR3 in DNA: TGCGCCAGCAGGCCTACAGGGAGCGGCGAGACCCAGTACTTC. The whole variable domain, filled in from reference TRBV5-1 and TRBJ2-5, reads KAGVTQTPRYLIKTRGQQVTLSCSPISGHRSVSWYQQTPGQGLQFLFEYFSETQRNKGNFPGRFSGRQFSNSRSEMNVSTLELGDSALYLCASRPTGSGETQYFGPGTRLLVL.